This TCR beta chain was sequenced in a study of T cells after yellow fever vaccination. Via MiXCR, TCRdb re-called the 5' RACE reads, giving one row per CDR3 protein. The sample lists over 110,000 distinct CDR3 sequences; approximately 7.7% were seen once. Study-level points and caveats: Most primary-vaccination clones reappeared after the booster (just under 98% CD4, 85% to 90% CD8).

J gave up 4 bases and V 3 bases, and 2 bases lay outside the gene matches. There are 15 residues in the CDR3. The V gene's germline CDR1 is SGHRS and CDR2 YFSETQ. This clonotype was seen many times. Its specificity is not known. This sequence joins TRBV5-1 and TRBJ2-7; 15 nucleotides line up with TRBD2. This TCR derives from a man aged 30-40 years who received the YFV17D yellow fever vaccine. The material was CD4+ T cells sorted from PBMCs, obtained 5 days after the yellow fever booster vaccination. The CDR3 coding sequence is TGCGCCAGCAGCTCGGGACTAGCGGGAGGATACGAGCAGTACTTC. Translated: CASSSGLAGGYEQYF.